This T cell receptor (beta chain) was obtained from a study of cytomegalovirus exposure and HLA in healthy donors (dated by TCRdb to about 2017). Background for the entire study: An earlier analysis of approximately 590 of the donors reported approximately 300 Gb of sequence data and some 120 million unique TCR beta sequences from about 180 million T cells. Approximately 310 gigabases of sequencing data and approximately 85 million unique TCR sequences were included in an early release covering under 650 HLA-typed donors. Among the approximately 400 genotyped donors, more than 70% belonged to the genetic ancestry cluster associated with self-reported Caucasian donors. The study was designed to test whether signatures of past pathogen exposure could be identified by cataloging public T cell receptors. The T cell repertoires of around 730 subjects were profiled by immunosequencing and related to cytomegalovirus serostatus. Besides the first cohort of some 670 subjects, a separate validation cohort made up of some 110 different subjects was used. To predict cytomegalovirus infection status, the study combined high-throughput TCR immunosequencing, statistical association of individual TCRs with disease status, and machine learning. In a later analysis, previously published TCR beta repertoires from 550 to 700 donors were re-analyzed and high-resolution HLA genotyping was added so that TCR occurrence patterns could be studied. The later analysis used no new phenotypic data to find candidate immune exposures, relying instead on TCR beta sequences and their occurrence across donors. An earlier analysis of roughly 580 of the donors used high-throughput TCR beta sequencing to judge whether each TCR beta V gene segment behaved as functional or pseudogenic. Donor age, sex, ethnicity and CMV serostatus were compiled alongside the repertoire data. A later genetic analysis took genome-wide SNP genotypes for about 65% of the roughly 670 donors and used that subset as a discovery cohort. All discovery cohort repertoires had been generated using a single sequencing platform. Class I and class II HLA loci were covered by the typing at four-digit resolution. The number of donors typed differed by locus, with about 629-630 for A, B, C, DRB1 and DQB1, around 520 for DQA1, 600 to 610 for DPA1, and some 440 for DPB1. Because of strong linkage in the cohort, roughly five DR-DQ haplotypes were treated as single units for association and clustering. On average, roughly 250,000 unique TCR beta nucleotide sequences were sequenced per donor among fewer than 500 genotyped donors of the cohort, with roughly a sixth of those sequences being non-productive.

A note on this clone: Its antigen target is currently unknown. The input lacks base qualities; no much larger clone sits a single base away.

Libraries came from the immunoSEQ multiplex PCR assay. A mixture of 60 forward primers for TCR Vbeta segments and 13 reverse primers for TCR Jbeta segments was used in the multiplex PCR. The CDR3 region of rearranged TCR beta genes was amplified from genomic DNA by a multiplex PCR assay. Amplified TCR beta libraries were sequenced as 87-base-pair reads on the Illumina HiSeq System. The authors processed their data as follows. In a later analysis, 77 million or so unique TCR beta chains were counted across the 650 to 750 repertoires, and roughly 10 million of these chains were shared by at least two donors. Raw reads were error-corrected and collapsed into unique sequences with a nearest-neighbor algorithm that merged closely related sequences to remove PCR and sequencing errors. Alignment of CDR3 sequences to IMGT reference sequences was used to assign V, D and J gene segments. Each retained sequence needed at least a six-nucleotide match to both a V gene segment and a J gene segment. Rearrangements were called productive when the CDR3 lacked stop codons and stayed in frame with V and J; all others were non-productive. Following IMGT convention, CDR3 was defined as the stretch from the second conserved V-encoded cysteine up to the conserved J-encoded phenylalanine. The earlier analysis of about 500 of the donors excluded sequences that lacked an unambiguous match to a single V gene segment. In an earlier analysis of about 590 of the donors, a V segment was called functional when productive rearrangements were above 56.7%, and segregating when the standard deviation between donors exceeded 5%. A statistical classification framework was built to diagnose cytomegalovirus status from the catalog of TCR beta chain sequences. In a later analysis, V and J genes were assigned by comparing TCR nucleotide sequences against IMGT/GENE-DB human TR gene sequences. The TCRdist pipeline was used in a later analysis to assign CDR3 sequences and most-parsimonious VDJ recombination scenarios. A later analysis defined each TCR beta chain by its CDR3 amino acid sequence plus V-gene family, and excluded reads lacking a unique V-gene family. To address suspected cross-contamination and a sequencing artifact, a later analysis removed under 600 highly shared, low-generation-probability nucleotide sequences. In a later analysis, a clonal expansion index was calculated for each public chain from normalized within-repertoire ranks of inferred template counts. In a later analysis, generation probabilities were computed with a VDJ recombination model fitted to out-of-frame rearrangements, and the resulting probabilities were checked against IGoR. In a later analysis, hypergeometric tests were used to score TCR-TCR, TCR-HLA and TCR-CMV co-occurrence, with a repertoire-size bias correction applied to TCR pairs. False discovery rates were estimated in a later analysis by permuting HLA or CMV assignments 20 times. A later analysis grouped co-occurring TCRs with DBSCAN, adding TCRdist sequence similarity when clustering within HLA-allele-positive subsets. For co-occurrence clustering, repertoires with fewer than 30,000 or more than 120,000 public chains were excluded, along with five or six repertoires with anomalous nucleotide sharing. TCRdb carries this immuneACCESS record with in-frame sequences only. Its versions omit some clonotypes, under half of them owing to an unresolved V gene in the studies checked, with the rest unexplained. D and trimming come from the DNA, and the V and J calls and clone size come from that table. In all, the sample holds about 120,000 clones, and 80% of those were seen once. Roughly 1.2% of the sample goes to the ten largest clones.

What the study reported, not specific to this receptor: Immune exposure information for the cohort was limited to CMV serostatus. A group of highly shared sequence variants was considered likely to be a technical artifact of the sequencing pipeline. Because some donors lacked HLA typing at each locus, the association tests relied only on the typed subset. In both the original and validation cohorts, the classifier was reported to diagnose cytomegalovirus status with high specificity and sensitivity. A later genetic analysis reported fewer N-insertions in productive TCRs among donors in an Asian-associated ancestry cluster than the approximately 670-donor mean. An association between a missense DCLRE1C variant and V-gene and J-gene trimming of TCR beta chains was found in a later genetic analysis and replicated in an independent cohort. The presence/absence analyses assumed that sequencing depth was roughly uniform across donors, and that assumption may not be true. Compared with equally common non-associated chains, HLA-associated TCR beta chains in a later analysis were more clonally expanded and had lower generation probabilities. In vitro tests confirmed that a few of the cytomegalovirus-associated TCR beta chains recognize cytomegalovirus antigens. Across donors, most TCR sequences were observed very rarely, whereas some public TCRs were present in many individuals. A later analysis reported that several top co-occurrence clusters appeared linked to parvovirus B19, influenza, CMV and Epstein-Barr virus. A later analysis associated some 17,000 TCR beta sequences with specific HLA alleles at a false discovery rate of 0.05. A further reported finding was that TCR beta sequences accurately predicted the HLA-A and HLA-B alleles for most subjects in the first cohort. The authors suggested that the approach could potentially be extended to other disease states and immunological phenotypes. When HLA alleles, especially DR and DQ, strongly co-occurred, attributing TCR associations to individual alleles was difficult. In this cohort, only TCR beta chains were sequenced, and detectable features were limited by the absence of alpha or paired-chain data. Most CMV-associated TCR beta chains appeared to be HLA-restricted in a later analysis, and the HLA associations seemed to be driven largely by CMV exposure. Because counts were too low, 15 or so rarely observed V segments, including chromosome 9 orphons, were excluded from the earlier analysis of 587 of the donors. In a later analysis, the rate of TCR association differed among HLA loci, with DRB1 alleles having the most associated TCRs and HLA-C alleles having the fewest. A total of fewer than 200 TCR beta chains were listed by the study as associated with cytomegalovirus. An earlier analysis of approximately 590 of the donors showed that most TCR beta V segments appeared in productive rearrangements either about 87% or about 30% of the time, which broadly matched IMGT annotations. Correlated functional status among segregating V segments might be attributable to linkage disequilibrium, but an unknown experimental factor could not be ruled out.

The cohort comprised around 690 healthy bone marrow donors. At the time of sampling, every cohort member was nominally healthy, though immune exposures that went unrecorded were likely present. The donor tested CMV seronegative, placing the donor among the 350 or so seronegative members of the cohort. Every donor gave a peripheral blood sample, and the peripheral blood mononuclear cells from that sample were used for TCR beta sequencing. Genomic DNA was extracted from the blood cell samples with the Qiagen DNeasy Blood Extraction Kit. Sequenced sample: PBMCs. This TCR derives from a female donor in good health and CMV-seronegative.

Here is the DNA: TGCGCCAGCAGCTTGGCCGGGCTGGAGGGCGGAGGAGGCTACACCTTC. It codes for CASSLAGLEGGGGYTF. This chain is built from TRBV5-1 and TRBJ1-2; the D gene lacks a confident call. V and J lose 0 bases and 8 bases, and a span of 20 bases separates them. Including cysteine and phenylalanine, the CDR3 has 16 amino acids. Only the CDR3 DNA is retained, 48 bases long and in frame from the first base. The germline V gene encodes CDR1 SGHRS and CDR2 YFSETQ.